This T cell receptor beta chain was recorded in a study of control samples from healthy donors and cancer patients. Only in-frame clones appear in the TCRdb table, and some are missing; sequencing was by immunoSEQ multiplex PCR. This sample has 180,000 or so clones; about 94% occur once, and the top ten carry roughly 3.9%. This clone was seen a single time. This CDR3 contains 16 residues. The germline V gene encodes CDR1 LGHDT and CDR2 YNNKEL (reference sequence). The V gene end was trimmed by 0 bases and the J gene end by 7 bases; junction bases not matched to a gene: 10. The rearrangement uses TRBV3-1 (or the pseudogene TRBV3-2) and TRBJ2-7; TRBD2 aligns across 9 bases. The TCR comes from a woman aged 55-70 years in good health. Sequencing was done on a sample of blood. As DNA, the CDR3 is TGTGCCAGCAGCCAAGACGTTGCGGGGGGGCCGGAGGAGCAGTACTTC. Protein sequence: CASSQDVAGGPEEQYF.